This is a list of T cell receptor beta chains from one sample in a study of blood T cell repertoires in COVID-19. The protocol was immunoSEQ multiplex PCR, while the TCRdb copy is restricted to in-frame clones and leaves out a portion. The table records around 210,000 clones, 65% to 90% of them present only once. Sequenced input: peripheral blood. The origin of the receptors is a human donor in a cohort sampled during active COVID-19. Both conserved end residues are part of each CDR3. The order of the fields is J gene, V gene, D gene, clone size, CDR3 protein, CDR3 DNA. D genes are given only for firm matches. Size is omitted from some rows. Given values are once, few, many or a class for expanded clones.

TRBJ2-2,TRBV19,TRBD2,-,CASTARMGSGGMNTGELFF,TGTGCCAGTACGGCCCGGATGGGTAGCGGGGGCATGAACACCGGGGAGCTGTTTTTT
TRBJ2-1,TRBV5-1,TRBD1,-,CASSPTGGYNEQFF,TGCGCCAGCAGCCCGACAGGGGGCTACAATGAGCAGTTCTTC
TRBJ2-2,TRBV7-8,TRBD1,-,CASSPRGQGITGELFF,TGTGCTAGCAGCCCTAGGGGACAGGGGATCACCGGGGAGCTGTTTTTT
TRBJ2-4,TRBV23-1,TRBD1,-,CASSETDRAKLSAKNIQYF,TGCGCCAGCAGTGAGACGGACAGGGCTAAACTTTCCGCCAAAAACATTCAGTACTTC
TRBJ2-7,TRBV19,-,-,CASSPGTLAYEQYF,TGTGCCAGTAGTCCCGGGACTCTTGCCTACGAGCAGTACTTC
TRBJ1-2,TRBV28,-,-,CASSLLNYGYTF,TGTGCCAGCAGTCTCCTCAACTATGGCTACACCTTC
TRBJ2-7,TRBV28,TRBD1,-,CASSPPRTGFAYEQYF,TGTGCCAGCAGTCCCCCTCGGACAGGGTTCGCCTACGAGCAGTACTTC
TRBJ1-2,TRBV9,-,-,CASSVDPGSYGYTF,TGTGCCAGCAGCGTAGATCCGGGAAGCTATGGCTACACCTTC
TRBJ1-2,TRBV28,TRBD1,-,CASSWRGQGNYGYTF,TGTGCCAGCAGTTGGCGTGGACAGGGGAACTATGGCTACACCTTC
TRBJ1-6,TRBV14,TRBD1,-,CASSLQGDNSPLHF,TGTGCCAGCAGCCTACAGGGGGATAATTCACCCCTCCACTTT
TRBJ1-5,TRBV28,TRBD1,-,CASRDRTGSNQPQHF,TGTGCCAGCAGAGATAGGACAGGGAGCAATCAGCCCCAGCATTTT
TRBJ1-1,TRBV14,-,many,CASSQWQGGNTEAFF,TGTGCCAGCAGCCAATGGCAGGGTGGGAACACTGAAGCTTTCTTT
TRBJ2-7,TRBV10-3,TRBD1,-,CAVDRGLVHEQYF,TGTGCCGTCGACAGGGGGCTTGTGCACGAGCAGTACTTC
TRBJ2-7,TRBV7-9,TRBD1,-,CASSLRQGASEQYF,TGTGCCAGCAGCTTACGTCAGGGGGCGAGTGAGCAGTACTTC
TRBJ1-2,TRBV7-6,TRBD1,-,CASSPGTDANYGYTF,TGTGCCAGCAGCCCCGGGACAGATGCTAACTATGGCTACACCTTC
TRBJ2-7,TRBV28,-,-,CASGGTEPSYEQYF,TGTGCCAGCGGAGGGACAGAACCCTCCTACGAGCAGTACTTC
TRBJ2-1,TRBV4-1,TRBD2,once,CASSRTGTSGWEQFF,TGCGCCAGCAGCCGGACCGGGACTAGCGGGTGGGAGCAGTTCTTC
TRBJ1-5,TRBV29-1,-,-,CSVEELTEYSNQPQHF,TGCAGCGTTGAAGAACTGACAGAGTATAGCAATCAGCCCCAGCATTTT
TRBJ2-6,TRBV4-1,TRBD1,once,CASSKESGTGGSGANVLTF,TGCGCCAGCAGCAAAGAGTCCGGGACAGGGGGCTCTGGGGCCAACGTCCTGACTTTC
TRBJ2-7,TRBV28,-,-,CASSRVSGSEQYF,TGTGCCAGCAGTCGGGTTTCCGGTTCCGAGCAGTACTTC
TRBJ1-2,TRBV4-2,-,-,CASSRKQGEGGYTF,TGTGCCAGCAGCCGGAAACAGGGAGAAGGTGGCTACACCTTC
TRBJ2-7,TRBV7-2,-,-,CASSYGHPYEQYF,TGTGCCAGCAGCTACGGACACCCCTACGAGCAGTACTTC
TRBJ2-3,TRBV7-2,-,-,CASSFGLARGSTDTQYF,TGTGCCAGCAGCTTCGGACTAGCCAGGGGGAGCACAGATACGCAGTATTTT
TRBJ2-7,TRBV6-5,-,-,CASSSTRGGRYEQYF,TGTGCCAGCAGTTCTACTAGAGGGGGAAGGTACGAGCAGTACTTC
TRBJ2-7,TRBV30,TRBD1,-,CAWSAGQGAGEQYF,TGTGCCTGGAGCGCCGGACAGGGGGCGGGGGAGCAGTACTTC
TRBJ2-2,TRBV5-5,TRBD2,-,CASSQGLAGGNTGELFF,TGTGCCAGCAGCCAGGGACTAGCGGGAGGGAACACCGGGGAGCTGTTTTTT
TRBJ1-2,TRBV25-1,TRBD1,-,CASSRTGASNGYTF,TGTGCCAGCAGCCGGACAGGGGCCTCCAATGGCTACACCTTC
TRBJ2-5,TRBV3-1/TRBV3-2,-,-,CASSRRGYQETQYF,TGTGCCAGCAGCCGGAGGGGATACCAAGAGACCCAGTACTTC
TRBJ2-3,TRBV27,-,-,CASSFAQGADTQYF,TGTGCCAGCAGTTTTGCGCAGGGTGCAGATACGCAGTATTTT
TRBJ2-7,TRBV11-2,TRBD1,-,CASSFSQGSYYEQYF,TGTGCCAGCAGCTTCTCACAGGGGTCTTACTACGAGCAGTACTTC
TRBJ2-1,TRBV18,TRBD2,-,CASSPGTSLRPRLYNEQFF,TGTGCCAGCTCACCAGGGACTAGCTTACGCCCACGCCTATACAATGAGCAGTTCTTC
TRBJ1-5,TRBV6-6,TRBD1,-,CASSRGQGNQPQHF,TGTGCCAGCAGCCGGGGACAGGGCAATCAGCCCCAGCATTTT
TRBJ1-2,TRBV14,TRBD1,once,CASSRDRDYGYTF,TGTGCCAGCAGCCGGGACAGGGACTATGGCTACACCTTC
TRBJ1-1,TRBV5-1,-,-,CASRERGGNTEAFF,TGCGCCAGCCGTGAAAGGGGCGGGAACACTGAAGCTTTCTTT